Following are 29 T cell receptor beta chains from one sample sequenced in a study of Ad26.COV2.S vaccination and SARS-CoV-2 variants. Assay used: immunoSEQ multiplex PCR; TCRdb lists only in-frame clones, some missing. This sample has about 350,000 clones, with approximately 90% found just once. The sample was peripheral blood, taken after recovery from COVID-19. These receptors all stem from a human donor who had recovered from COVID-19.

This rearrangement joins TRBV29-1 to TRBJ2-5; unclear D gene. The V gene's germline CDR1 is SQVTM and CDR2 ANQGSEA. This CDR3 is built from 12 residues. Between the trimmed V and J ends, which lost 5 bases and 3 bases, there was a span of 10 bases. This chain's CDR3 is CSVNGRKETQYF. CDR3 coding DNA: TGCAGCGTTAATGGCCGGAAAGAGACCCAGTACTTC.

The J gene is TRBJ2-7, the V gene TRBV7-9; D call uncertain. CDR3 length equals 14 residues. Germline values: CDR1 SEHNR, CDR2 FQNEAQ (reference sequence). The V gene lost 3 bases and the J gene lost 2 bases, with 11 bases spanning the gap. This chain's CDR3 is CASSFRTDAYEQYF. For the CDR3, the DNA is TGTGCCAGCAGCTTCCGGACGGACGCCTACGAGCAGTACTTC.

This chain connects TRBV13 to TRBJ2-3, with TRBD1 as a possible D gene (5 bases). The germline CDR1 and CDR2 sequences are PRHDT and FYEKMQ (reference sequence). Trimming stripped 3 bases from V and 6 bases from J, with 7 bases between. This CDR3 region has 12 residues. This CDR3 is CASSLGLDTQYF. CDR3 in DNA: TGTGCCAGCAGCTTGGGGCTTGATACGCAGTATTTT.

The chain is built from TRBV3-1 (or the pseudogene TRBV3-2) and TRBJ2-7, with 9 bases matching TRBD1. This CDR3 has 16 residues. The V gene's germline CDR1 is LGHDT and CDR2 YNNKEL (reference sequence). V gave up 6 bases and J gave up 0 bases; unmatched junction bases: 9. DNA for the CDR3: TGTGCCAGCAGTCCCCCCCCGGGACAGGGCTCCTACGAGCAGTACTTC. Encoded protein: CASSPPPGQGSYEQYF.

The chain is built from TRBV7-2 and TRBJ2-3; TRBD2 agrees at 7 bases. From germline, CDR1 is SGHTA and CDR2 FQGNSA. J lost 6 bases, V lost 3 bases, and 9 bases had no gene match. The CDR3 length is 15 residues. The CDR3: CASSFRGGDIDTQYF. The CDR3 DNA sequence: TGTGCCAGCAGCTTCCGGGGAGGGGATATTGATACGCAGTATTTT.

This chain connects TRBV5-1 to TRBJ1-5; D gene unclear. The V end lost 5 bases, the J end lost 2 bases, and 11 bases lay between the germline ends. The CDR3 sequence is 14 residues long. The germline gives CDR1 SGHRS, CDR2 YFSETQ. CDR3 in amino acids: CASSWGIGNQPQHF. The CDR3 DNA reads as TGCGCCAGCAGTTGGGGAATAGGCAATCAGCCCCAGCATTTT.

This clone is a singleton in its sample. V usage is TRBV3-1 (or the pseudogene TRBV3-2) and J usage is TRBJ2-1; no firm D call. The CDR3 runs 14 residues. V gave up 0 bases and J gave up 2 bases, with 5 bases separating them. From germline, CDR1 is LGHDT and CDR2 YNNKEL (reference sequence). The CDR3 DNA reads TGTGCCAGCAGCCAAGACTACCCCTACAATGAGCAGTTCTTC. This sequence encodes CASSQDYPYNEQFF.

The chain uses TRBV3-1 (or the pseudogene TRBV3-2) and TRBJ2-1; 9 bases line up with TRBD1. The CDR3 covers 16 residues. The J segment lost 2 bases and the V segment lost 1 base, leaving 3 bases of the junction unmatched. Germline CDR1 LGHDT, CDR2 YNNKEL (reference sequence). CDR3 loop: CASSQGWTGAYNEQFF. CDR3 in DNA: TGTGCCAGCAGCCAAGGCTGGACAGGGGCCTACAATGAGCAGTTCTTC.

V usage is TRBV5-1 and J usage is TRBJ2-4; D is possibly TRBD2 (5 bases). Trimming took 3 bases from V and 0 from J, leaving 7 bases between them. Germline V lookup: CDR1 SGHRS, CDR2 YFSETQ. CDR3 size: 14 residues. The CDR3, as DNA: TGCGCCAGCAGCTCCGGACTAGCCAAAAACATTCAGTACTTC. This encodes CASSSGLAKNIQYF.

CDR3 amino acids: CASSLVGLGMNTEAFF. Here the CDR3 DNA reads TGCGCCAGCAGCTTGGTTGGTTTAGGAATGAACACTGAAGCTTTCTTT. The rearrangement uses TRBV5-1 and TRBJ1-1; D gene uncertain. This CDR3 has 16 amino acids. V lost 0 bases, J lost 0 bases, and 12 bases lay in between. The germline V gene encodes CDR1 SGHRS and CDR2 YFSETQ.

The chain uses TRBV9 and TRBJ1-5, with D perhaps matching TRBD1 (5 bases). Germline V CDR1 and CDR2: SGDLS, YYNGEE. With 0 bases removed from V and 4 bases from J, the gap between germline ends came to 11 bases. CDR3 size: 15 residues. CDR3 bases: TGTGCCAGCAGCGTAGGGGGTCGGGGGAATCAGCCCCAGCATTTT. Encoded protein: CASSVGGRGNQPQHF. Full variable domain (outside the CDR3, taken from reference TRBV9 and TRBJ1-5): DSGVTQTPKHLITATGQRVTLRCSPRSGDLSVYWYQQSLDQGLQFLIQYYNGEERAKGNILERFSAQQFPDLHSELNLSSLELGDSALYFCASSVGGRGNQPQHFGDGTRLSIL.

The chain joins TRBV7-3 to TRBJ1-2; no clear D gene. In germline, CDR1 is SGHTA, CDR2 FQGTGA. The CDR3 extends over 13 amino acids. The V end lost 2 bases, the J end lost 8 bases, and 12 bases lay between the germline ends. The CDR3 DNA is TGTGCCAGCAGCTTATCGGTCGGCGGAGGCTACACCTTC. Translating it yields CASSLSVGGGYTF.

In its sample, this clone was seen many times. CDR3 sequence: CASSLAVSGANVLTF. DNA for the CDR3: TGTGCCAGCAGTTTGGCGGTCTCTGGGGCCAACGTCCTGACTTTC. This chain uses TRBV6-6 with TRBJ2-6; D gene unclear. The CDR3 loop spans 15 amino acids. Trimming left V 4 bases short and J 0 bases short, with 7 bases between. Germline V gene lookup returns CDR1 MNHNY and CDR2 SVGAGI (reference sequence).

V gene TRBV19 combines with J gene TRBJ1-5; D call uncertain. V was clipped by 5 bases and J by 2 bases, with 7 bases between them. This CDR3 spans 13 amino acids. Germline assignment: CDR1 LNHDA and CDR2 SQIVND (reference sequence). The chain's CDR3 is CASSVYGNQPQHF. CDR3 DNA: TGTGCCAGTAGTGTTTATGGCAATCAGCCCCAGCATTTT.

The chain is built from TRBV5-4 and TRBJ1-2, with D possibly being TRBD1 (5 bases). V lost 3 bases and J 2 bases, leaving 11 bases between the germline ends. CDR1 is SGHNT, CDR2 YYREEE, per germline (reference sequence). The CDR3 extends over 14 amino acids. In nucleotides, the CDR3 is TGTGCCAGCAGCTCACAGCGGACAAACTATGGCTACACCTTC. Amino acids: CASSSQRTNYGYTF.

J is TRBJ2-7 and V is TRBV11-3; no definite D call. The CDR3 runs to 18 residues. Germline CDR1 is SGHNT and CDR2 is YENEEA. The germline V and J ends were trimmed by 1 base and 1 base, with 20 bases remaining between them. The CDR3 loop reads CASSLVRKLRASSYEQYF. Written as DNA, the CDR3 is TGTGCCAGCAGCTTAGTACGAAAGCTTCGGGCCAGTTCCTACGAGCAGTACTTC. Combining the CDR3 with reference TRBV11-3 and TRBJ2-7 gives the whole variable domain EAGVVQSPRYKIIEKKQPVAFWCNPISGHNTLYWYLQNLGQGPELLIRYENEEAVDDSQLPKDRFSAERLKGVDSTLKIQPAELGDSAVYLCASSLVRKLRASSYEQYFGPGTRLTVT.

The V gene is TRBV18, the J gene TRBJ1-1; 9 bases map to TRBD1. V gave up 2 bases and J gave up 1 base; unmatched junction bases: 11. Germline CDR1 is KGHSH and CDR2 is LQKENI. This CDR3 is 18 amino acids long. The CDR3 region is CASSPGRRDRDANTEAFF. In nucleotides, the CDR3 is TGTGCCAGCTCACCAGGGCGCCGGGACAGGGATGCGAACACTGAAGCTTTCTTT. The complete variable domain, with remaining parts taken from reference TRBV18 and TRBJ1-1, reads NAGVMQNPRHLVRRRGQEARLRCSPMKGHSHVYWYRQLPEEGLKFMVYLQKENIIDESGMPKERFSAEFPKEGPSILRIQQVVRGDSAAYFCASSPGRRDRDANTEAFFGQGTRLTVV.

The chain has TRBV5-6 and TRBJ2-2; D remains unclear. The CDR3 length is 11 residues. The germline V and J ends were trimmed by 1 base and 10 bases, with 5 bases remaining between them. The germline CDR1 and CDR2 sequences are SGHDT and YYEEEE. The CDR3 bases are TGTGCCAGCAGCTTGTACGAGGAGCTGTTTTTT. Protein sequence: CASSLYEELFF.

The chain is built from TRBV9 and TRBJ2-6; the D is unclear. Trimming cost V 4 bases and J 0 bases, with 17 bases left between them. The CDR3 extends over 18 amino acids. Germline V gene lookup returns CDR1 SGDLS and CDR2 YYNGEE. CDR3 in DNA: TGTGCCAGCAGCCCTCTTCAAGGCGGCCACTCTGGGGCCAACGTCCTGACTTTC. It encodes CASSPLQGGHSGANVLTF.

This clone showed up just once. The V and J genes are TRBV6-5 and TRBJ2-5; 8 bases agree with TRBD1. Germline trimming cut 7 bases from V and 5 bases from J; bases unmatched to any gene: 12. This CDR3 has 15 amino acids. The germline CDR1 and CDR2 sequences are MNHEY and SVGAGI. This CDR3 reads CASTRQGQRTETQYF. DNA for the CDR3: TGTGCCAGCACTAGACAGGGGCAACGGACGGAGACCCAGTACTTC.

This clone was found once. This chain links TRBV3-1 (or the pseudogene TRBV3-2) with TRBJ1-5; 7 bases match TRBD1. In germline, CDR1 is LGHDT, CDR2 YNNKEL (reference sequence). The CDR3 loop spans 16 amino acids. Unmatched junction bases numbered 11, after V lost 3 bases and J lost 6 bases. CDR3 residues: CASSHGTDLSGQPQHF. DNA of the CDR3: TGTGCCAGCAGCCATGGGACAGACCTTAGCGGTCAGCCCCAGCATTTT.

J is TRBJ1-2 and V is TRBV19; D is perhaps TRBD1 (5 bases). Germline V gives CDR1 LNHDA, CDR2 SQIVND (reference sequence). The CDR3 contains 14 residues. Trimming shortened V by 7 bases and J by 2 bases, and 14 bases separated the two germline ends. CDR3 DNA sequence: TGTGCCAGTACCAAATCCGGGACGAACTATGGCTACACCTTC. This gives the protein CASTKSGTNYGYTF.

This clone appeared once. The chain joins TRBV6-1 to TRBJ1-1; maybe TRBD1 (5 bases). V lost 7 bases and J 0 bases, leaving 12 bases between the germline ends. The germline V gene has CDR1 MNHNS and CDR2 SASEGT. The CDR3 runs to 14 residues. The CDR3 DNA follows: TGTGCCAGCATTAGGGGCGAAATGAACACTGAAGCTTTCTTT. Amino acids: CASIRGEMNTEAFF.

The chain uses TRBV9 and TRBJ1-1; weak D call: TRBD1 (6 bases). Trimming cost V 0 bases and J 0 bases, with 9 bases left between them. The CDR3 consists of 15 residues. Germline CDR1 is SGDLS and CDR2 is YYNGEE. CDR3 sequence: CASSVDTGLNTEAFF. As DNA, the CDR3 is TGTGCCAGCAGCGTAGATACAGGGTTGAACACTGAAGCTTTCTTT.

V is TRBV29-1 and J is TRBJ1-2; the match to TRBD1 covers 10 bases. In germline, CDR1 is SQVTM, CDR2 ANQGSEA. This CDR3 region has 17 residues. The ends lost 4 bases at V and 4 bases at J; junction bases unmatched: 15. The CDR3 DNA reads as TGCAGCGTTGCGCCGAGGGACAGGGGTCAGAGTCCCTATGGCTACACCTTC. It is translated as CSVAPRDRGQSPYGYTF.

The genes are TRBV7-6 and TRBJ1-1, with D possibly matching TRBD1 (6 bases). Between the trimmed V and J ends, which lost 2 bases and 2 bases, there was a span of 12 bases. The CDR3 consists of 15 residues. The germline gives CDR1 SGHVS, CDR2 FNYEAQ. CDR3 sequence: CASSLSDSINTEAFF. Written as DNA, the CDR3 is TGTGCCAGCAGCTTATCGGACAGTATTAACACTGAAGCTTTCTTT.

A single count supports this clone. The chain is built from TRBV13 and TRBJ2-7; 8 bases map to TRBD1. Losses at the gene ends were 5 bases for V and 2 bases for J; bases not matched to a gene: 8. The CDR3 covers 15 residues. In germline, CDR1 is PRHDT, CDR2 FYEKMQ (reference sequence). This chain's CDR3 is CASSPRTGNPYEQYF. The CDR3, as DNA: TGTGCCAGCAGCCCGCGGACAGGGAACCCCTACGAGCAGTACTTC.

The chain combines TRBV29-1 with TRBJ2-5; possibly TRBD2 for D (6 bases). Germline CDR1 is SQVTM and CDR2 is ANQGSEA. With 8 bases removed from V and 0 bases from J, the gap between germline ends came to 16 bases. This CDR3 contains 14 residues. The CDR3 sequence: CSYDGGVYQETQYF. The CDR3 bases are TGCAGCTATGACGGCGGGGTTTACCAAGAGACCCAGTACTTC.

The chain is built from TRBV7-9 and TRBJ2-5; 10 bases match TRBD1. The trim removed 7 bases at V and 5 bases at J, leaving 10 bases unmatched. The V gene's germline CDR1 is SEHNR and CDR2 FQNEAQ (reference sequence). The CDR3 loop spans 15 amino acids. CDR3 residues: CASIRDRGFEETQYF. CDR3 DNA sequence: TGTGCCAGCATAAGGGACAGGGGATTTGAGGAGACCCAGTACTTC. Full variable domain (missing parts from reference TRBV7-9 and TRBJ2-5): DTGVSQNPRHKITKRGQNVTFRCDPISEHNRLYWYRQTLGQGPEFLTYFQNEAQLEKSRLLSDRFSAERPKGSFSTLEIQRTEQGDSAMYLCASIRDRGFEETQYFGPGTRLLVL.